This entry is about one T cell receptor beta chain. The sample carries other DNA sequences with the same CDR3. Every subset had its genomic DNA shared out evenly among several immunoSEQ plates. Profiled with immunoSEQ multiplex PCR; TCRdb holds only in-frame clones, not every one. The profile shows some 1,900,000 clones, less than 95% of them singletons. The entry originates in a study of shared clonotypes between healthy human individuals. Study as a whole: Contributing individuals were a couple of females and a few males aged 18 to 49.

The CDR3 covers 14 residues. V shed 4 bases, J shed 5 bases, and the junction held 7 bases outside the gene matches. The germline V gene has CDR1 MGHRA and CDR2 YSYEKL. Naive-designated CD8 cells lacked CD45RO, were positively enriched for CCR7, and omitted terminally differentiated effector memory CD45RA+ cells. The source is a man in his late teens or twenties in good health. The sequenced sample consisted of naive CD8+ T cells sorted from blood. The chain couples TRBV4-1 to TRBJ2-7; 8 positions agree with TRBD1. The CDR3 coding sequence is TGCGCCAGCAGCCCCGGACAGGGTTTCGACGAGCAGTACTTC. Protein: CASSPGQGFDEQYF.